A selection of T cell receptor beta chains follows, all from one sample in a study of CD8 T cells in ankylosing spondylitis. Each CDR3 protein is one row after TCRdb ran MiXCR on the 5' RACE reads. The sample includes approximately 260,000 distinct CDR3 sequences, roughly 18% of them seen just once. Sequenced: blood, either unsorted or a sorted T cell fraction (not recorded which). The receptors here all came from a male donor with ankylosing spondylitis or in good health (not recorded which). CDR3s include the opening cysteine and the closing phenylalanine or tryptophan. Fields, in order: D gene, J gene, V gene, clone size, CDR3 DNA, CDR3 protein. The D gene is left open where the match is weak. Size values are once, few and many counts, or a class for expanded clones, and some rows have none.

D: TRBD2; J: TRBJ2-5; V: TRBV28; size: -; DNA: TGTGCCAGCAGATCCGGGACCACTAGCGCACACGTCCAAGAGACCCAGTACTTC; CDR3: CASRSGTTSAHVQETQYF
D: -; J: TRBJ2-1; V: TRBV9; size: -; DNA: TGTGCCAGCAGCGTAGGGATCGGCAGGGACTACAATGAGCAGTTCTTC; CDR3: CASSVGIGRDYNEQFF
D: -; J: TRBJ1-5; V: TRBV19; size: -; DNA: TGTGCCAGTAGTATAGTTGGCGGATCAAATCAGCCCCAGCATTTT; CDR3: CASSIVGGSNQPQHF
D: -; J: TRBJ2-3; V: TRBV28; size: few; DNA: TGTGCCAGCAGTTTAATCACGGTGCCAGATACGCAGTATTTT; CDR3: CASSLITVPDTQYF
D: TRBD2; J: TRBJ2-1; V: TRBV4-1; size: -; DNA: TGCGCCAGCAGCCAAGTTTTCCCGGGACTAGCGGGAGGGCACAATGAGCAGTTCTTC; CDR3: CASSQVFPGLAGGHNEQFF
D: TRBD2; J: TRBJ2-7; V: TRBV12-3/TRBV12-4; size: few; DNA: TGTGCCAGCAGTGCCAGACTAGCGGGCTACGAGCAGTACTTC; CDR3: CASSARLAGYEQYF
D: TRBD2; J: TRBJ2-1; V: TRBV4-2; size: few; DNA: TGTGCCAGCAGTTCGGGTAGCGGGATAACCTACAATGAGCAGTTCTTC; CDR3: CASSSGSGITYNEQFF
D: -; J: TRBJ2-7; V: TRBV5-1; size: few; DNA: TGCGCCAGCAGCTTGGCCGCAGGGATCGGCTCCTACGAGCAGTACTTC; CDR3: CASSLAAGIGSYEQYF
D: -; J: TRBJ2-1; V: TRBV29-1; size: many; DNA: TGCAGCTTCGGCTCCTACAATGAGCAGTTCTTC; CDR3: CSFGSYNEQFF
D: TRBD2; J: TRBJ2-7; V: TRBV14; size: few; DNA: TGTGCCAGCAGCCGGGGACTAGCGAACACAAGCTCCTACGAGCAGTACTTC; CDR3: CASSRGLANTSSYEQYF
D: -; J: TRBJ2-5; V: TRBV15; size: -; DNA: TGTGCCACCACCAGGACCGACGGGTTTTTGGAGACCCAGTACTTC; CDR3: CATTRTDGFLETQYF
D: -; J: TRBJ1-1; V: TRBV11-2; size: -; DNA: TGTGCCAGCAGCTTAGCGCAGGGGCGAGGGAACACTGAAGCTTTCTTT; CDR3: CASSLAQGRGNTEAFF
D: -; J: TRBJ2-7; V: TRBV27; size: -; DNA: TGTGCCAGCAGTTTAGGATGGGGGCGCGAGCAGTACTTC; CDR3: CASSLGWGREQYF
D: -; J: TRBJ2-3; V: TRBV27; size: -; DNA: TGTGCCAGCAGTTTCGAGGGCAATGCGCAGTATTTT; CDR3: CASSFEGNAQYF
D: -; J: TRBJ1-1; V: TRBV28; size: once; DNA: TGTGCCAGCAGTTTGGGGGGGCGGGACACTGAAGCTTTCTTT; CDR3: CASSLGGRDTEAFF
D: -; J: TRBJ2-2; V: TRBV28; size: few; DNA: TGTGCCAGCAAGGCCGGGGAGCTGTTTTTT; CDR3: CASKAGELFF
D: -; J: TRBJ2-1; V: TRBV29-1; size: few; DNA: TGCAGCGTTGATCTCCTAGGGAATGAGCAGTTCTTC; CDR3: CSVDLLGNEQFF
D: TRBD2; J: TRBJ2-1; V: TRBV7-2; size: -; DNA: TGTGCCAGCAGCTTGGCGTCACTAGCGGAATACAATGAGCAGTTCTTC; CDR3: CASSLASLAEYNEQFF
D: -; J: TRBJ1-1; V: TRBV20-1; size: few; DNA: TGCAGTGCTAGAGAGCGGGGGACTATGAACACTGAAGCTTTCTTT; CDR3: CSARERGTMNTEAFF
D: TRBD2; J: TRBJ2-3; V: TRBV7-3; size: few; DNA: TGTGCCAGCAGCCCGGGGACTAGCGGGAGGGCGGCGGATACGCAGTATTTT; CDR3: CASSPGTSGRAADTQYF
D: TRBD2; J: TRBJ2-1; V: TRBV19; size: -; DNA: TGTGCCAGTAGTATAGGGACTAGCGGGAGTATGAGTGAGCAGTTCTTC; CDR3: CASSIGTSGSMSEQFF
D: -; J: TRBJ2-6; V: TRBV9; size: -; DNA: TGTGCCAGCAGCACCCCGGGACACTGGCACTCTGGGGCCAACGTCCTGACTTTC; CDR3: CASSTPGHWHSGANVLTF
D: -; J: TRBJ1-3; V: TRBV29-1; size: few; DNA: TGCAGCGCAGGGTTGGCTGGAAACACCATATATTTT; CDR3: CSAGLAGNTIYF
D: TRBD2; J: TRBJ2-7; V: TRBV3-1; size: -; DNA: TGTGCCAGCAGCCAAGGGGCTAGCGGGACCCGAGGCGAGCAGTACTTC; CDR3: CASSQGASGTRGEQYF
D: -; J: TRBJ1-1; V: TRBV3-1; size: -; DNA: TGTGCCAGCAGCCAAGAAGGACTGGCAGGCACTGAAGCTTTCTTT; CDR3: CASSQEGLAGTEAFF
D: -; J: TRBJ1-1; V: TRBV16; size: few; DNA: TGTGCCAGCAGCCAATCACCATCCGGCACTGAAGCTTTCTTT; CDR3: CASSQSPSGTEAFF
D: TRBD1; J: TRBJ1-1; V: TRBV6-5; size: few; DNA: TGTGCCAGCAGTTACGGGACAGGCACTGAAGCTTTCTTT; CDR3: CASSYGTGTEAFF
D: -; J: TRBJ1-6; V: TRBV28; size: many; DNA: TGTGCCAGCAGTTCGACAGCTAATTCACCCCTCCACTTT; CDR3: CASSSTANSPLHF
D: TRBD2; J: TRBJ2-3; V: TRBV12-3/TRBV12-4; size: few; DNA: TGTGCCAGCAGTTTCCTTGGCGGGAGTGCAGATACGCAGTATTTT; CDR3: CASSFLGGSADTQYF
D: -; J: TRBJ2-2; V: TRBV7-2; size: few; DNA: -; CDR3: CASSRDRGRGAVFF
D: -; J: TRBJ2-1; V: TRBV29-1; size: few; DNA: TGCAGCGTTTGGGACCTGGGGCAGTTCTTC; CDR3: CSVWDLGQFF
D: TRBD2; J: TRBJ2-7; V: TRBV7-9; size: -; DNA: TGTGCCAGCAGCTCCCCTTCTAGCGGCCCACACGAGCAGTACTTC; CDR3: CASSSPSSGPHEQYF
D: -; J: TRBJ2-3; V: TRBV13; size: many; DNA: TGTGCCAGCAGCTTCCTCACAGATACGCAGTATTTT; CDR3: CASSFLTDTQYF
D: -; J: TRBJ2-5; V: TRBV7-2; size: few; DNA: TGTGCCAGCAGCGAATGGGCAGGGGAAGAGACCCAGTACTTC; CDR3: CASSEWAGEETQYF
D: -; J: TRBJ1-1; V: TRBV6-5; size: -; DNA: TGTGCCAGCAGTTACGGAGGGAACACTGAAGCTTTCTTT; CDR3: CASSYGGNTEAFF
D: -; J: TRBJ2-2; V: TRBV10-3; size: many; DNA: TGTGCCATCAGCCCCGGTTCCGGGGAGCTGTTTTTT; CDR3: CAISPGSGELFF